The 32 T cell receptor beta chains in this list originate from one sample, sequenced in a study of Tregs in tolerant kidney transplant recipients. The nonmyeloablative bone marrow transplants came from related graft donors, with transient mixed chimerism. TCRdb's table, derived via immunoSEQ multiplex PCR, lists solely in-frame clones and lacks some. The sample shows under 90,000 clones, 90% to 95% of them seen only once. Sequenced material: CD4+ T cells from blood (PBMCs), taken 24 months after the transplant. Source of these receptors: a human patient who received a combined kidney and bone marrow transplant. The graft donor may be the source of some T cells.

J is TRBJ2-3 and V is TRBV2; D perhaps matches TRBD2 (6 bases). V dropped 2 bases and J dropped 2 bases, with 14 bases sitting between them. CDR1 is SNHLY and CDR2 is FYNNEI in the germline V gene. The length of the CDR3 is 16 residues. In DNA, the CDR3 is TGTGCCAGCAGTGAATTGAAGGCTAGCGACACAGATACGCAGTATTTT. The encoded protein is CASSELKASDTDTQYF.

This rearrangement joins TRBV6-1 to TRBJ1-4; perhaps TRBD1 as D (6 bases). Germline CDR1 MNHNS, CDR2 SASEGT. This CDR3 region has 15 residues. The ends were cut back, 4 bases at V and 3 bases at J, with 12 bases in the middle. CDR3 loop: CASSVNQGPNEKLFF. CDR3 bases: TGTGCCAGCAGTGTTAATCAGGGGCCTAATGAAAAACTGTTTTTT.

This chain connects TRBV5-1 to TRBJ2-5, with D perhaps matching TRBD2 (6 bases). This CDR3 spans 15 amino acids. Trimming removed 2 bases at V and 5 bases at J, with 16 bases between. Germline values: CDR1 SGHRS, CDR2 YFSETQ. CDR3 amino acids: CASSFGGAVAETQYF. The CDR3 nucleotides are TGCGCCAGCAGCTTCGGAGGGGCAGTGGCGGAGACCCAGTACTTC. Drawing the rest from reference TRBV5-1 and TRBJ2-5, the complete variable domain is KAGVTQTPRYLIKTRGQQVTLSCSPISGHRSVSWYQQTPGQGLQFLFEYFSETQRNKGNFPGRFSGRQFSNSRSEMNVSTLELGDSALYLCASSFGGAVAETQYFGPGTRLLVL.

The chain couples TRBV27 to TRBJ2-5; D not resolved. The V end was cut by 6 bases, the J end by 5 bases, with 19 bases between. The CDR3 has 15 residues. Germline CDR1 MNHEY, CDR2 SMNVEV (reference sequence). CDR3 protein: CASRSTLALTETQYF. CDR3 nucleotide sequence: TGTGCCAGCAGGTCGACACTGGCCCTTACGGAGACCCAGTACTTC.

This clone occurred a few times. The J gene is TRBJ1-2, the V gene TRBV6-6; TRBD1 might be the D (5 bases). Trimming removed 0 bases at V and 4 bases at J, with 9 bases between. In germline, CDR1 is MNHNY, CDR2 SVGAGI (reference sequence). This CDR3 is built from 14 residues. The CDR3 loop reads CASSYSWQGYGYTF. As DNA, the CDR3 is TGTGCCAGCAGTTACTCGTGGCAGGGCTATGGCTACACCTTC.

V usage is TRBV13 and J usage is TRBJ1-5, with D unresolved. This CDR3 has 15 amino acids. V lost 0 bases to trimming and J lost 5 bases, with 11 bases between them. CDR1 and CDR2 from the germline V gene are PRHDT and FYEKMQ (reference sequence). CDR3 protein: CASSLGVTRDQPQHF. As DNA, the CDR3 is TGTGCCAGCAGCTTAGGGGTCACTCGGGATCAGCCCCAGCATTTT.

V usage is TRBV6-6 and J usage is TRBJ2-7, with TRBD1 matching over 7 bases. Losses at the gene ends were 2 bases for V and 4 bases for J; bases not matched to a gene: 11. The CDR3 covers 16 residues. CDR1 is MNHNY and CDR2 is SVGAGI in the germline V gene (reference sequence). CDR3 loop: CASSYRGWQGEYEQYF. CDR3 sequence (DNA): TGTGCCAGCAGTTACCGAGGGTGGCAGGGGGAATACGAGCAGTACTTC.

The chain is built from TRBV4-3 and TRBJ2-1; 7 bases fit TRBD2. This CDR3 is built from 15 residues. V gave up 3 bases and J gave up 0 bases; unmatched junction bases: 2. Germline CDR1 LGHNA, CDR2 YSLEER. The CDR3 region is CASSHGTNSYNEQFF. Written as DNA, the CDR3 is TGCGCCAGCAGCCACGGGACTAACTCCTACAATGAGCAGTTCTTC.

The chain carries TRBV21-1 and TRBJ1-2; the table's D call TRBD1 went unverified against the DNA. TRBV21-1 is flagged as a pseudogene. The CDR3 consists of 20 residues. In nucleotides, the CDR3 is TGTGCCAGCAGCAAAGTGGGAACGGGAGGACAGGGAGTTTCTAACTATGGCTACACCTTC. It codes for CASSKVGTGGQGVSNYGYTF.

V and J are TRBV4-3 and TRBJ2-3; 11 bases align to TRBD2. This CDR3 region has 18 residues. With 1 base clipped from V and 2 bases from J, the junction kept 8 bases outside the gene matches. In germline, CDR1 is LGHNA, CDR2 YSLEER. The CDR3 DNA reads TGCGCCAGCAGCCAAGGCTATACTAGCGGGGGACACACAGATACGCAGTATTTT. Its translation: CASSQGYTSGGHTDTQYF.

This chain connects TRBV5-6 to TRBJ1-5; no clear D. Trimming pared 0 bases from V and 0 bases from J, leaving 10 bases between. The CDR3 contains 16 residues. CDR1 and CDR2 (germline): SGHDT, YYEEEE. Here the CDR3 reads CASSLGPRDSNQPQHF. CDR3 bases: TGTGCCAGCAGCTTGGGTCCGCGGGATAGCAATCAGCCCCAGCATTTT.

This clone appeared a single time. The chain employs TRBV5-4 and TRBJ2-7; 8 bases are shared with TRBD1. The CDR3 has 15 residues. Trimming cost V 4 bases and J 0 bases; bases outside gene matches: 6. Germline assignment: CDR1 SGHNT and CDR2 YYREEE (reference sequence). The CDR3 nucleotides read TGTGCCAGCAGCGAACGGACAGGGATCTCCTACGAGCAGTACTTC. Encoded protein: CASSERTGISYEQYF.

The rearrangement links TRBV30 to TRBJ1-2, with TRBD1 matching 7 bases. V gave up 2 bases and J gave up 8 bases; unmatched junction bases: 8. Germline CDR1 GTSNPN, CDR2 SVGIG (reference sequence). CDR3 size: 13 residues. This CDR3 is CAWSPDRESGYTF. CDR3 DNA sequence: TGTGCCTGGAGTCCAGACAGGGAAAGCGGCTACACCTTC.

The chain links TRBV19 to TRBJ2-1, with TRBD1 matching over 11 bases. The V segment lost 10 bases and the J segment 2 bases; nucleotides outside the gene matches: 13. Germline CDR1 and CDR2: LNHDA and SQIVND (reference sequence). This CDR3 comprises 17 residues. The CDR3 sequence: CANAYTPGQGAYNEQFF. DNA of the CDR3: TGTGCCAACGCATATACACCGGGACAGGGGGCCTACAATGAGCAGTTCTTC.

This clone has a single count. The CDR3 DNA is TGTGCCTGGAGTAGAGGAATCAACACTGAAGCTTTCTTT. Translated, it gives CAWSRGINTEAFF. The gene calls are TRBV30 and TRBJ1-1; D gene uncertain. Germline CDR1 reads GTSNPN; CDR2 reads SVGIG (reference sequence). This CDR3 has 13 amino acids. Trimming removed 2 bases from V and 2 bases from J, with 9 bases in between.

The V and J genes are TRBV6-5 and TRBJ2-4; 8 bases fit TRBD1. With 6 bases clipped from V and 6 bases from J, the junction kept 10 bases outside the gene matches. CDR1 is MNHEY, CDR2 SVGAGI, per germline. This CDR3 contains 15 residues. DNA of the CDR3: TGTGCCAGCAGAGAGACAGGGGCAAGGGTAAACATTCAGTACTTC. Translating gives CASRETGARVNIQYF.

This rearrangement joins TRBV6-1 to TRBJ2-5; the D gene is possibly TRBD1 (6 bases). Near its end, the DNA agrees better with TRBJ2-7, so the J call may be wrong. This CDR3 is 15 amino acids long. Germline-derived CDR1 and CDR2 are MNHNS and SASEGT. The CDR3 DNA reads TGTGCCAGCAGGAATACAGGGAATTCTCTCTACGAGCAGTACTTC. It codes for CASRNTGNSLYEQYF.

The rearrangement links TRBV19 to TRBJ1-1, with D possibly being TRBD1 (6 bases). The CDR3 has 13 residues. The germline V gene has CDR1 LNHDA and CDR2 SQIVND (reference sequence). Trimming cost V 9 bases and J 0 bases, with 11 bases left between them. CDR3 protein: CASQQGLNTEAFF. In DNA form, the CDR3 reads TGTGCCAGCCAACAGGGACTGAACACTGAAGCTTTCTTT.

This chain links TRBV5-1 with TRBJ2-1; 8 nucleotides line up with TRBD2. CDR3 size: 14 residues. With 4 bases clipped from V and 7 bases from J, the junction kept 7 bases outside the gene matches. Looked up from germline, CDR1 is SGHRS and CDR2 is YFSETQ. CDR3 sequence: CASSPGLVSNEQFF. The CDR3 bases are TGCGCCAGCAGCCCGGGACTAGTGTCGAATGAGCAGTTCTTC. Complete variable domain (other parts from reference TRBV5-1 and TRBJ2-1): KAGVTQTPRYLIKTRGQQVTLSCSPISGHRSVSWYQQTPGQGLQFLFEYFSETQRNKGNFPGRFSGRQFSNSRSEMNVSTLELGDSALYLCASSPGLVSNEQFFGPGTRLTVL.

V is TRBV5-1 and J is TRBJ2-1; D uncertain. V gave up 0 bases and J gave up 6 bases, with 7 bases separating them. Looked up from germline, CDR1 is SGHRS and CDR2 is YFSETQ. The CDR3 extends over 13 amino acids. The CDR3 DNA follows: TGCGCCAGCAGCTTGGGCCAGGTCAATGAGCAGTTCTTC. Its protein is CASSLGQVNEQFF.

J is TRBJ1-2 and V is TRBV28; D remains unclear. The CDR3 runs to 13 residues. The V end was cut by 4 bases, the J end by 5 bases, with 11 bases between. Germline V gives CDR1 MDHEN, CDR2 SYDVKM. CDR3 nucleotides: TGTGCCAGCAGTTGGGAGTCTGGGTATGGCTACACCTTC. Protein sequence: CASSWESGYGYTF.

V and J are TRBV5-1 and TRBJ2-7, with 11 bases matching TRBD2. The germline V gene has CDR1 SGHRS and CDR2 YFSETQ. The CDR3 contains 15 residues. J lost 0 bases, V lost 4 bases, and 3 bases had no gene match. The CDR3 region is CASSATSGVSYEQYF. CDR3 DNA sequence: TGCGCCAGCAGCGCGACTAGCGGGGTCTCCTACGAGCAGTACTTC.

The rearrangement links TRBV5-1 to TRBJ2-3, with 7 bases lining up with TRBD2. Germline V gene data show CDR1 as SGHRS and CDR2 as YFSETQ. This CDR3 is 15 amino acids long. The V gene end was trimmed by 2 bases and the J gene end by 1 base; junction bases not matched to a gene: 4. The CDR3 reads CASSFGTIGTDTQYF. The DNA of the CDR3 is TGCGCCAGCAGCTTCGGGACTATTGGCACAGATACGCAGTATTTT.

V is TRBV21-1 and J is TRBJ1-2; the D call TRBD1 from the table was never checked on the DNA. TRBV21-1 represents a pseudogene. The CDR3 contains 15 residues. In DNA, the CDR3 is TGTGCCAGCAGCAGGGACAGGGGGCTCGGCTCGGGCTACACCTTC. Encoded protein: CASSRDRGLGSGYTF.

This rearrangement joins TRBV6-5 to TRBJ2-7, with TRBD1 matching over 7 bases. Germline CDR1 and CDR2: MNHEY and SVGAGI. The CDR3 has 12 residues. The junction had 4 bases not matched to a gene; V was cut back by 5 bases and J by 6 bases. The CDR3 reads CASSTTGTEQYF. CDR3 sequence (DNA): TGTGCCAGCAGTACGACAGGGACCGAGCAGTACTTC.

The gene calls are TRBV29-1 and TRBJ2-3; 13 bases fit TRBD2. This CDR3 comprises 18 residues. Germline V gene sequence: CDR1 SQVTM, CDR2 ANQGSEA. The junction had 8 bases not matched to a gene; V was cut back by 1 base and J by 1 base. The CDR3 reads CSVEGGLAGSGGTDTQYF. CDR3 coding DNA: TGCAGCGTTGAAGGGGGACTAGCGGGGTCAGGAGGCACAGATACGCAGTATTTT.

The CDR3 region is CAWGTGGEDTQYF. The CDR3 region has the DNA TGTGCCTGGGGGACAGGGGGCGAAGATACGCAGTATTTT. The chain uses TRBV30 and TRBJ2-3; 12 bases agree with TRBD1. Germline lookup yields CDR1 GTSNPN and CDR2 SVGIG (reference sequence). This CDR3 spans 13 amino acids. Trimming removed 5 bases from V and 5 bases from J; junction bases left unmatched: 2.

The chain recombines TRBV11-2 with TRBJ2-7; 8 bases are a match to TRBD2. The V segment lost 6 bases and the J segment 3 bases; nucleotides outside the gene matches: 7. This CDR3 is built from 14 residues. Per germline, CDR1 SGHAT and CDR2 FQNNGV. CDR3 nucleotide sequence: TGTGCCAGCAGACCCTCGGGACTAGACTACGAGCAGTACTTC. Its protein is CASRPSGLDYEQYF.

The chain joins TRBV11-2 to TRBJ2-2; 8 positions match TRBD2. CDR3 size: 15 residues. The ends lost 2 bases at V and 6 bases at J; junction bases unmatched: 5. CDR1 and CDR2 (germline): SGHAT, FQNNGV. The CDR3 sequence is CASSLNRGGSGELFF. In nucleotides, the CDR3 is TGTGCCAGCAGCTTAAACCGGGGGGGCTCCGGGGAGCTGTTTTTT.

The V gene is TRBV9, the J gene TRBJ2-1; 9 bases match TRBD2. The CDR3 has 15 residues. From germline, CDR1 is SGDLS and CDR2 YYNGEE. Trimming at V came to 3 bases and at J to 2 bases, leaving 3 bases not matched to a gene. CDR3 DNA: TGTGCCAGCAGCGCCGGGACTAGCCCCTACAATGAGCAGTTCTTC. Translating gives CASSAGTSPYNEQFF.

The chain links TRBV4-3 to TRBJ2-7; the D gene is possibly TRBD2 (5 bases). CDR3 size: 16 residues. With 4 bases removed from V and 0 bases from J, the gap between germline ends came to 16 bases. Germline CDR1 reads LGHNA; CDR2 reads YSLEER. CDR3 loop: CASSPNSGWGSYEQYF. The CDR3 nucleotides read TGCGCCAGCAGCCCGAATTCGGGGTGGGGCTCCTACGAGCAGTACTTC.

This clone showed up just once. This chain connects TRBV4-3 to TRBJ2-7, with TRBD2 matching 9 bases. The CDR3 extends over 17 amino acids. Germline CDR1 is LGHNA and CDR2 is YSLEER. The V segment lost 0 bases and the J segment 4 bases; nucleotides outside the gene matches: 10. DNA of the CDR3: TGCGCCAGCAGCCAAGATGGGGCGGGAGGGCGTAGGTACGAGCAGTACTTC. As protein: CASSQDGAGGRRYEQYF.